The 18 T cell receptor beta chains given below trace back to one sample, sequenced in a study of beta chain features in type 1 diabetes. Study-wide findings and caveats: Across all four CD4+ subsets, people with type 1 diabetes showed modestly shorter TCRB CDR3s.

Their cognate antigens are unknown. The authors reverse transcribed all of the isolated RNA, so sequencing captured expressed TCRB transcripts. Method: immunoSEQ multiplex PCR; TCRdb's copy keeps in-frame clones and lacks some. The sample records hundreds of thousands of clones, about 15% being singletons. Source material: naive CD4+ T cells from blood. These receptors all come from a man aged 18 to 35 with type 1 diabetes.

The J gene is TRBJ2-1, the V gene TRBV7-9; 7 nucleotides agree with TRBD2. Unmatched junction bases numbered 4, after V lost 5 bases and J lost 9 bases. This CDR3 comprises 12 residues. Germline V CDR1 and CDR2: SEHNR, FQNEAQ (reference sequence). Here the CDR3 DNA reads TGTGCCAGCAGCATATCTAGCGGTGAGCAGTTCTTC. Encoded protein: CASSISSGEQFF.

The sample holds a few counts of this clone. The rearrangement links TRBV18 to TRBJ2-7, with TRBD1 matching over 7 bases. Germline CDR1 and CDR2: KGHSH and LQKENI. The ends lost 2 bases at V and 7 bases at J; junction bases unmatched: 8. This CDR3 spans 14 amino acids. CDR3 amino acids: CASSPGGQPWEQYF. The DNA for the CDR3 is TGTGCCAGCTCACCAGGGGGACAGCCGTGGGAGCAGTACTTC.

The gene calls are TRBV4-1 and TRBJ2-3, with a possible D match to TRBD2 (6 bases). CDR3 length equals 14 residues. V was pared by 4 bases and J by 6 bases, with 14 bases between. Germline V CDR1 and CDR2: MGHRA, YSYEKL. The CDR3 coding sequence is TGCGCCAGCAGCCTGGGACTGACGGTGGATACGCAGTATTTT. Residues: CASSLGLTVDTQYF.

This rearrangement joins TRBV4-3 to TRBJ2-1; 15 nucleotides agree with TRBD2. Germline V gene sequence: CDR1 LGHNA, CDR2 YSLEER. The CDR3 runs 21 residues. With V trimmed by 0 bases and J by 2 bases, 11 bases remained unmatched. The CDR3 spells CASSQDPRRGLAGGPYNEQFF. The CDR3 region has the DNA TGCGCCAGCAGCCAAGATCCACGGAGGGGACTAGCGGGGGGACCCTACAATGAGCAGTTCTTC.

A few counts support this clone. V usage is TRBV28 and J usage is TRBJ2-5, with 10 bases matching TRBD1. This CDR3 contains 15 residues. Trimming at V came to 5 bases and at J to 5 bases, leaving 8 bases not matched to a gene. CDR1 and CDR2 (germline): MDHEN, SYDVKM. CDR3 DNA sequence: TGTGCCAGCAGTCCCCCTGGACAGGGGGTTGAGACCCAGTACTTC. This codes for CASSPPGQGVETQYF.

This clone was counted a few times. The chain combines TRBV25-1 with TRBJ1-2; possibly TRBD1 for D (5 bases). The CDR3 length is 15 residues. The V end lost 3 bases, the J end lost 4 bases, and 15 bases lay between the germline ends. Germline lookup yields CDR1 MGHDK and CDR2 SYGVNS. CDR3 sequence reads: CASSDRVGVVYGYTF. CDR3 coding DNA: TGTGCCAGCAGTGATAGAGTAGGGGTGGTCTATGGCTACACCTTC.

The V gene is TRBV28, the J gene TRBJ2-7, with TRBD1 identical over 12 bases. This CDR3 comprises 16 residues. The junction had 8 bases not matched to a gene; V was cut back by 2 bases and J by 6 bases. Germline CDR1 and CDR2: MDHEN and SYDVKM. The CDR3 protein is CASSLPGQGADVEQYF. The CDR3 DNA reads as TGTGCCAGCAGTTTACCGGGACAGGGGGCCGACGTCGAGCAGTACTTC.

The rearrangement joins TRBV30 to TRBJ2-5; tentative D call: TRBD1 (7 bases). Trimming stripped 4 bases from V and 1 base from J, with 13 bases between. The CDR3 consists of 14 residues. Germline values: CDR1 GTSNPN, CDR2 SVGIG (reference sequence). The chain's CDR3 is CAWNARGVQETQYF. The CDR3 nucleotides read TGTGCCTGGAATGCCAGGGGGGTCCAAGAGACCCAGTACTTC.

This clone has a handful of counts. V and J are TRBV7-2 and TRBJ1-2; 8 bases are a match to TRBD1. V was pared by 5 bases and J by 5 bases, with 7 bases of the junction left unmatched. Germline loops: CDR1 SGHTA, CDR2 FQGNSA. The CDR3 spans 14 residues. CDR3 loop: CASSASDRVYGYTF. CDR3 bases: TGTGCCAGCAGCGCCTCGGACAGGGTATATGGCTACACCTTC.

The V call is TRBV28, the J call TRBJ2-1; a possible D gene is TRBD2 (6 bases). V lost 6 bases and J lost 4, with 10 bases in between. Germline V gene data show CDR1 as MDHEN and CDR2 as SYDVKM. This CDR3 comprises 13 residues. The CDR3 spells CASSPRGYNEQFF. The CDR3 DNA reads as TGTGCCAGCAGCCCGCGGGGTTACAATGAGCAGTTCTTC.

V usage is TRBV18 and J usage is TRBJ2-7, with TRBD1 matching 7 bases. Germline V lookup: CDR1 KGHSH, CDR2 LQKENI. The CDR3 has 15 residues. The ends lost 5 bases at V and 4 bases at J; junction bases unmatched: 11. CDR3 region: CASSVQGTRRYEQYF. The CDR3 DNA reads TGTGCCAGCTCAGTACAGGGGACGAGAAGGTACGAGCAGTACTTC. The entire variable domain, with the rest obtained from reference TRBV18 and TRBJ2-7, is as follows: NAGVMQNPRHLVRRRGQEARLRCSPMKGHSHVYWYRQLPEEGLKFMVYLQKENIIDESGMPKERFSAEFPKEGPSILRIQQVVRGDSAAYFCASSVQGTRRYEQYFGPGTRLTVT.

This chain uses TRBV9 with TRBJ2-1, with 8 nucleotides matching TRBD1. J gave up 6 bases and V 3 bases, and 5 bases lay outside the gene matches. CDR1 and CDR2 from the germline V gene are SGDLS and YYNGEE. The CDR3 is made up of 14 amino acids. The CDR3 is CASSGTGSANEQFF. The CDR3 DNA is TGTGCCAGCAGCGGGACAGGGAGCGCCAATGAGCAGTTCTTC.

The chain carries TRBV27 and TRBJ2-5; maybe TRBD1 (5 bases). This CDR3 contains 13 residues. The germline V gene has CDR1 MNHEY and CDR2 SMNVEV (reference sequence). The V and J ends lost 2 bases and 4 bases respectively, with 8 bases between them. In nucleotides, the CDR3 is TGTGCCAGCAGTTTAATAGGGGCAGAGACCCAGTACTTC. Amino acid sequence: CASSLIGAETQYF.

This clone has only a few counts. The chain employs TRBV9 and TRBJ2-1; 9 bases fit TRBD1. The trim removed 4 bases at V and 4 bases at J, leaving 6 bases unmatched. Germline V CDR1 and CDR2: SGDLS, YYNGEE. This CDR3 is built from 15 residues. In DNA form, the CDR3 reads TGTGCCAGCAGCTTAACAGGGGGCCAATACAATGAGCAGTTCTTC. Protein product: CASSLTGGQYNEQFF.

Here the CDR3 DNA reads TGTGCCTGGAGTTGGGACACCCGCTATGAGCAGTTCTTC. It specifies CAWSWDTRYEQFF. The rearrangement uses TRBV30 and TRBJ2-1, with D possibly TRBD1 on 6 matching bases. V lost 2 bases and J lost 8, with 13 bases in between. Germline V gives CDR1 GTSNPN, CDR2 SVGIG (reference sequence). This CDR3 region has 13 residues.

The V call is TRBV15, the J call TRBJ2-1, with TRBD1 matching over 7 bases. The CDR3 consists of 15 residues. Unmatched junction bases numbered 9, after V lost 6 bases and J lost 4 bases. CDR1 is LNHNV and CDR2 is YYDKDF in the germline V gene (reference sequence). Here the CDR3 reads CATRVGAGGYNEQFF. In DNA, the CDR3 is TGTGCCACCAGAGTCGGGGCAGGGGGATACAATGAGCAGTTCTTC.

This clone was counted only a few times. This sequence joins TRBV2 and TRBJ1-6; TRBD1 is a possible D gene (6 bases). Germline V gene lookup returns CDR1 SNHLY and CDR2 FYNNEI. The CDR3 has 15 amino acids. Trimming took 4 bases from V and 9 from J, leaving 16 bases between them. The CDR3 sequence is CASSVGGVGSSPLHF. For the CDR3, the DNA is TGTGCCAGCAGTGTAGGGGGTGTCGGGTCTTCACCCCTCCACTTT.

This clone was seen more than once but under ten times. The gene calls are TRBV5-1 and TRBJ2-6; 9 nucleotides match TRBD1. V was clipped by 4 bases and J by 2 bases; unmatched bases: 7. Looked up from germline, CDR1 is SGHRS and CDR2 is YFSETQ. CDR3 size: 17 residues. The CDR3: CASSPQGQGTGANVLTF. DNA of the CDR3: TGCGCCAGCAGCCCGCAGGGACAGGGAACTGGGGCCAACGTCCTGACTTTC.